This TCR beta chain was sequenced during a study of T-cell reconstitution after alpha-beta-depleted transplantation in children. As it was prepared, the TCRbeta library received unique molecular identifiers. Each CDR3 protein is one row after TCRdb ran MiXCR on the PCR reads. The data contain hundreds of thousands of distinct CDR3 sequences, roughly 15% of them singletons. The table lists this clonotype with many counts. Trimming took off 3 bases at V and 0 bases at J, with 9 bases between the two ends. Germline-derived CDR1 and CDR2 are DFQATT and SNEGSKA (reference sequence). This CDR3 contains 14 residues.

The sequence came from a human donor who donated a stem cell graft to a child with acute myeloid leukemia. This sample comprised PBMCs from the stem cell graft donor, obtained from the stem cell graft. The chain employs TRBV20-1 and TRBJ1-3; tentative D call: TRBD1 (6 bases). CDR3: CSARTGNSGNTIYF. In DNA form, the CDR3 reads TGCAGTGCTAGGACAGGCAACTCTGGAAACACCATATATTTT.